Below are 3 T cell receptor beta chains sequenced from a single sample in a study of cytomegalovirus exposure and HLA in healthy donors. PCR was performed using 60 Vbeta and 13 Jbeta primers. Produced via immunoSEQ multiplex PCR; TCRdb's table is partial and in-frame only. The data hold over 150,000 clones, with more than 60% observed a single time. Sequencing input: PBMCs. The receptors originated from a woman in her thirties or forties in good health and CMV-seronegative.

CDR3 in DNA: TGTGCCAGCAGCCCAGGGGACAGCCTTCTACAAGAGACCCAGTACTTC. This encodes CASSPGDSLLQETQYF. The genes are TRBV5-8 and TRBJ2-5, with 7 positions matching TRBD1. Germline CDR1 SGHTS, CDR2 YDEGEE. The CDR3 has 16 residues. Trimming at V came to 4 bases and at J to 2 bases, leaving 11 bases not matched to a gene.

The chain links TRBV5-1 to TRBJ2-2; maybe TRBD1 (6 bases). The CDR3 runs 14 residues. Germline V gene data show CDR1 as SGHRS and CDR2 as YFSETQ. Deletions cut 3 bases from V and 7 bases from J, with 13 bases between. The CDR3 sequence is CASSSNRVSGELFF. DNA for the CDR3: TGCGCCAGCAGCTCAAACAGGGTTAGCGGGGAGCTGTTTTTT.

The table lists this clone with a few counts. The chain has TRBV5-4 and TRBJ2-7; 9 bases match TRBD1. The germline CDR1 and CDR2 sequences are SGHNT and YYREEE (reference sequence). The CDR3 contains 15 residues. Losses at the gene ends were 3 bases for V and 6 bases for J; bases not matched to a gene: 10. In nucleotides, the CDR3 is TGTGCCAGCAGCTGGGGGACAGGGATCCCCGCCGAGCAGTACTTC. The encoded protein is CASSWGTGIPAEQYF.